This is a list of T cell receptor beta chains from one sample in a study of T-cell reconstitution after alpha-beta-depleted transplantation in children. TCRdb ran MiXCR on the PCR reads and lists one entry per CDR3 protein. The sample yields around 200,000 distinct CDR3 sequences, roughly a tenth seen once. The sequenced sample was PBMCs, obtained before TCRalphabeta/CD19-depleted stem cell transplant. These receptors were taken from a child younger than two with acute myeloid leukemia, due to receive a stem cell transplant. CDR3s include the opening cysteine and the closing phenylalanine or tryptophan. A D gene is named only where the DNA matches it firmly. Clone sizes are given selectively: once, few, many, or a class where the clone is expanded.

j_call cdr3_length v_call d_call clone_size cdr3_aa cdr3_nt
TRBJ1-1 12 TRBV6-1 - - CASSQGNAEAFF TGTGCCAGCAGCCAGGGGAATGCTGAAGCTTTCTTT
TRBJ2-2 16 TRBV5-1 - many CASSLRPLWNTGELFF TGCGCCAGCAGCTTGCGTCCGTTATGGAACACCGGGGAGCTGTTTTTT
TRBJ2-7 16 TRBV11-2 TRBD1 - CASSLDLGQGVGEQYF TGTGCCAGCAGCTTAGATTTGGGACAGGGGGTCGGCGAGCAGTACTTC
TRBJ2-3 17 TRBV2 - many CASSEAPTGPVTDTQYF TGTGCCAGCAGTGAAGCCCCGACAGGTCCCGTCACAGATACGCAGTATTTT
TRBJ2-7 14 TRBV5-1 TRBD1 many CASSFRTGSSEQYF TGCGCCAGCAGCTTTCGGACAGGGAGTTCCGAGCAGTACTTC
TRBJ2-7 14 TRBV7-2 TRBD2 many CASSFTSGSYEQYF TGTGCCAGCAGCTTCACTAGCGGCTCCTACGAGCAGTACTTC
TRBJ1-5 13 TRBV29-1 TRBD1 many CSVGAGGRQPQHF TGCAGCGTTGGTGCAGGGGGCCGGCAGCCCCAGCATTTT
TRBJ2-1 14 TRBV27 - many CASSYQASYNEQFF TGTGCCAGCAGTTACCAGGCCTCGTACAATGAGCAGTTCTTC
TRBJ1-5 14 TRBV28 - many CASSLGILRQPQHF TGTGCCAGCAGTTTAGGGATCCTCCGCCAGCCCCAGCATTTT
TRBJ2-2 15 TRBV10-3 - many CAISESGESTGELFF TGTGCCATCAGTGAGTCGGGGGAAAGCACCGGGGAGCTGTTTTTT
TRBJ2-3 12 TRBV12-3/TRBV12-4 TRBD1 many CASSNSGGTQYF TGTGCCAGCAGCAATTCAGGGGGTACGCAGTATTTT
TRBJ2-5 16 TRBV6-5 - many CASSYYRASDQETQYF TGTGCCAGCAGTTATTATCGGGCTAGCGATCAAGAGACCCAGTACTTC
TRBJ1-1 16 TRBV5-5 - many CASSLGLKGLNTEAFF TGTGCCAGCAGCTTGGGATTGAAGGGGCTGAACACTGAAGCTTTCTTT
TRBJ2-3 13 TRBV30 - many CAWIPSGIGRQYF TGTGCCTGGATTCCATCCGGGATCGGCAGGCAGTATTTT
TRBJ1-5 16 TRBV6-2/TRBV6-3 - many CASSYVRQSSNQPQHF TGTGCCAGCAGTTACGTGCGTCAGAGTAGCAATCAGCCCCAGCATTTT